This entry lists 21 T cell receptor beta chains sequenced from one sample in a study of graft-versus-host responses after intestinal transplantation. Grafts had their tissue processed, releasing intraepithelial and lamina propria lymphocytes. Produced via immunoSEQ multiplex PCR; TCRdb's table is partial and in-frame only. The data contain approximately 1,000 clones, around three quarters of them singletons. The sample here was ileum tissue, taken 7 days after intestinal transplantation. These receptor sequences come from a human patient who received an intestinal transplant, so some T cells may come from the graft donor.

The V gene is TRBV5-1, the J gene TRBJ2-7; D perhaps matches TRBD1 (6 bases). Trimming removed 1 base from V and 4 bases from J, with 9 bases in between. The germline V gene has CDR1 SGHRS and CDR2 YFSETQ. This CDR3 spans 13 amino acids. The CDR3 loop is CASSLNREYEQYF. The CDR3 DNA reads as TGCGCCAGCAGCTTGAACAGGGAATACGAGCAGTACTTC.

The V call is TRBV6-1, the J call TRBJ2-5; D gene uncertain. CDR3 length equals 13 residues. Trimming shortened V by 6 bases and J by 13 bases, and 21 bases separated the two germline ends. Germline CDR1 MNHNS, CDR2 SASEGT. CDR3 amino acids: CASRPIPAASPYF. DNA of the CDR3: TGTGCCAGCAGACCCATTCCGGCGGCCTCCCCGTACTTC.

CDR3 amino acids: CASSERAGAYGYTF. The CDR3 nucleotides are TGTGCCAGCAGTGAACGGGCAGGAGCCTATGGCTACACCTTC. This rearrangement joins TRBV6-1 to TRBJ1-2, with D unclear. The CDR3 is 14 amino acids. Trimming left V 2 bases short and J 4 bases short, with 11 bases between. Germline CDR1 and CDR2: MNHNS and SASEGT.

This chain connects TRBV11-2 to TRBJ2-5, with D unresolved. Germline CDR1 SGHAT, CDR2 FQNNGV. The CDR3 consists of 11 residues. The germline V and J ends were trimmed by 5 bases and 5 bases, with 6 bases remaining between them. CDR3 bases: TGTGCCAGCAGCCCCCGTGAGACCCAGTACTTC. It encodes CASSPRETQYF.

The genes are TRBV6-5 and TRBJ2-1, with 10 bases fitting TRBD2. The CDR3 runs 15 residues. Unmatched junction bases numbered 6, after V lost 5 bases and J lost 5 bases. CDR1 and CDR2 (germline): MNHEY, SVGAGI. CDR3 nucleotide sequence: TGTGCCAGCAGTCCAGCGGGGGGGCCGAACAATGAGCAGTTCTTC. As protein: CASSPAGGPNNEQFF.

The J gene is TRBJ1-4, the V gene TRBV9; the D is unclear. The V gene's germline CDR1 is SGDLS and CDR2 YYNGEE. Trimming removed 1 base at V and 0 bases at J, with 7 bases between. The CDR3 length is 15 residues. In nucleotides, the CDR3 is TGTGCCAGCAGCGTATACGGATCAACTAATGAAAAACTGTTTTTT. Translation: CASSVYGSTNEKLFF.

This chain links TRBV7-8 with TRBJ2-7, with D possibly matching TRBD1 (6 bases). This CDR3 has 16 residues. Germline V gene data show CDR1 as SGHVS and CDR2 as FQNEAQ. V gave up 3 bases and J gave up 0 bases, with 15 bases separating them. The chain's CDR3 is CASSFGVGARSYEQYF. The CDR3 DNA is TGTGCCAGCAGCTTTGGGGTGGGGGCCCGCTCCTACGAGCAGTACTTC.

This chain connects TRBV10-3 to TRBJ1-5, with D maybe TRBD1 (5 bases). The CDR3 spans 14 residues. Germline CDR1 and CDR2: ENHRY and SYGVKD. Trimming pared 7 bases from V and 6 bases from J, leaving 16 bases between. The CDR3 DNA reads TGTGCCATCAAGTCGCCAGGGCGAAGTCAGCCCCAGCATTTT. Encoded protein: CAIKSPGRSQPQHF.

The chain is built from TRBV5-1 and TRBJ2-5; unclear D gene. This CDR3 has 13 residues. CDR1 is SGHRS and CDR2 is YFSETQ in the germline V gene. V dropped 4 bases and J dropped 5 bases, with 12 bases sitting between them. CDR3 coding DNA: TGCGCCAGCAGCGAGGTCCGAGAGGAGACCCAGTACTTC. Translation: CASSEVREETQYF. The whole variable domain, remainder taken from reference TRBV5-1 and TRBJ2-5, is KAGVTQTPRYLIKTRGQQVTLSCSPISGHRSVSWYQQTPGQGLQFLFEYFSETQRNKGNFPGRFSGRQFSNSRSEMNVSTLELGDSALYLCASSEVREETQYFGPGTRLLVL.

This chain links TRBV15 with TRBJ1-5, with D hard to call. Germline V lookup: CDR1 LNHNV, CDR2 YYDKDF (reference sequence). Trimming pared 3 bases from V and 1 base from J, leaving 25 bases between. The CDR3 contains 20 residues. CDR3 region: CATSSTDFRSPGRSNQPQHF. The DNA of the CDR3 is TGTGCCACCAGCAGTACAGATTTCCGAAGCCCTGGCAGAAGCAATCAGCCCCAGCATTTT.

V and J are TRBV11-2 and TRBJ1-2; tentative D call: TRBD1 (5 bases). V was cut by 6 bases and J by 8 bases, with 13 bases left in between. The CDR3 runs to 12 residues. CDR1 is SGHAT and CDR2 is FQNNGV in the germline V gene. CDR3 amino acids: CASRQGGAGYTF. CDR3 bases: TGTGCCAGCAGGCAGGGAGGAGCCGGCTACACCTTC.

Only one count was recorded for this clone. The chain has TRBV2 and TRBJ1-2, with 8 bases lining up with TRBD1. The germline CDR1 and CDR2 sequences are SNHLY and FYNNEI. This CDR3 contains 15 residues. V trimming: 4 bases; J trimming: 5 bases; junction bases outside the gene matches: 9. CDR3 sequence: CASSGQTGAKYGYTF. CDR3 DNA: TGTGCCAGCAGTGGCCAGACAGGGGCGAAATATGGCTACACCTTC.

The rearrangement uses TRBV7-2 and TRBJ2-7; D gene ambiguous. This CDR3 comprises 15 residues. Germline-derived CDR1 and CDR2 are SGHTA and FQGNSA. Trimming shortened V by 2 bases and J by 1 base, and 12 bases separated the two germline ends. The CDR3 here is CASSLSSVGSYEQYF. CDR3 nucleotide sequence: TGTGCCAGCAGCTTAAGCAGCGTGGGGTCCTACGAGCAGTACTTC.

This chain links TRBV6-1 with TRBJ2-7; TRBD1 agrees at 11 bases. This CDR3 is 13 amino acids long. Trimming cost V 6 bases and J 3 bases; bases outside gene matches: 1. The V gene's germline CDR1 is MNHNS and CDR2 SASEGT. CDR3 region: CASRGTGGYEQYF. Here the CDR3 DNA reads TGTGCCAGCAGGGGGACAGGGGGCTACGAGCAGTACTTC.

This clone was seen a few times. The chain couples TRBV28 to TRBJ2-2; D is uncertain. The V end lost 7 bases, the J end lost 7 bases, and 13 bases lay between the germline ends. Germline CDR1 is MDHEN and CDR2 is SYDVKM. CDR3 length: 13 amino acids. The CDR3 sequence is CASIDRQIGELFF. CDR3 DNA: TGTGCCAGCATTGATAGGCAGATCGGGGAGCTGTTTTTT.

This CDR3 reads CASSLGVGQAFF. DNA of the CDR3: TGTGCCAGTAGTTTAGGTGTCGGACAAGCTTTCTTT. The genes are TRBV19 and TRBJ1-1; D is undetermined. The CDR3 is made up of 12 amino acids. Trimming shortened V by 5 bases and J by 9 bases, and 13 bases separated the two germline ends. CDR1 and CDR2 (germline): LNHDA, SQIVND (reference sequence).

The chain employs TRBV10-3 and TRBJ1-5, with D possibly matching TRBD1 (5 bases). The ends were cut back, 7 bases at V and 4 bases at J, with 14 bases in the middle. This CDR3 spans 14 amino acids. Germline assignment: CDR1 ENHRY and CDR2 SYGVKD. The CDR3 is CAIKSPGRNQPQHF. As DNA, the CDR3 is TGTGCCATCAAGTCGCCAGGGCGAAATCAGCCCCAGCATTTT.

DNA of the CDR3: TGTGCCGGCGGCGATAACTATGGCTACACCTTC. Translating it yields CAGGDNYGYTF. The genes are TRBV30 and TRBJ1-2; D call uncertain. The CDR3 length is 11 residues. V was trimmed by 8 bases and J by 1 base, leaving 8 bases between them. Germline V gene lookup returns CDR1 GTSNPN and CDR2 SVGIG (reference sequence).

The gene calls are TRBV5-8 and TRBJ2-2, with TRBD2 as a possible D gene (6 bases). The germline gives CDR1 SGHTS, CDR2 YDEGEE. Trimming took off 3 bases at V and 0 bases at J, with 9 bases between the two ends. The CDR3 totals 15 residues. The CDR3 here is CASSWGVANTGELFF. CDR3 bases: TGTGCCAGCAGCTGGGGGGTAGCGAACACCGGGGAGCTGTTTTTT.

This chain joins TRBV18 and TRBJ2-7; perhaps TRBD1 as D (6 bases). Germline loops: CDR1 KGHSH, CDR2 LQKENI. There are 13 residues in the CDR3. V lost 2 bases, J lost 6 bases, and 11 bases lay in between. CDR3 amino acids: CASSPGGSGEQYF. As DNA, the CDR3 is TGTGCCAGCTCACCAGGGGGCTCCGGCGAGCAGTACTTC.

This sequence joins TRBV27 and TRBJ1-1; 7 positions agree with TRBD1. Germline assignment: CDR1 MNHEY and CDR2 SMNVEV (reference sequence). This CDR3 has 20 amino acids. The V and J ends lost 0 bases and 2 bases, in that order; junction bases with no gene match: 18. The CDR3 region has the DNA TGTGCCAGCAGTTTATCCCCGGGTCAGGGGGGATATGGATCCAACACTGAAGCTTTCTTT. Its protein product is CASSLSPGQGGYGSNTEAFF.